These T cell receptor beta chains were read from a single sample in a study of blood T cell repertoires in COVID-19. Measured with immunoSEQ multiplex PCR; TCRdb has only the in-frame clones, and not every one. Of 150,000 to 200,000 clones in the sample, approximately 90% were seen once. Material: peripheral blood. These receptors originate from a man aged 55 to 69 with active or convalescent COVID-19. The CDR3 runs from the conserved cysteine through the conserved F or W. A D gene is named only where the DNA matches it firmly. Size values are once, few and many counts, or a class for expanded clones, and some rows have none.

j_call clone_size d_call v_call cdr3_length cdr3_aa cdr3_nt
TRBJ1-4 . . TRBV9 13 CASSPTGDEKLFF TGTGCCAGCAGCCCTACGGGGGATGAAAAACTGTTTTTT
TRBJ1-2 . TRBD1 TRBV24-1 16 CATSEGTGGYRDGYTF TGTGCCACCAGTGAAGGGACAGGGGGATACAGGGATGGCTACACCTTC
TRBJ2-7 . . TRBV3-1/TRBV3-2 14 CASSQSPGTPRRYF TGTGCCAGCAGCCAATCCCCCGGGACACCTCGGAGGTACTTC
TRBJ1-5 . TRBD1 TRBV6-6 14 CASSGQGAGQPQHF TGTGCCAGCAGTGGACAGGGGGCAGGACAGCCCCAGCATTTT
TRBJ2-5 . . TRBV18 14 CASSPGREVGTQYF TGTGCCAGCTCACCAGGCAGGGAGGTCGGGACCCAGTACTTC
TRBJ1-4 . TRBD1 TRBV5-1 15 CASSFGWTGNEKLFF TGCGCCAGCAGCTTTGGATGGACAGGGAATGAAAAACTGTTTTTT
TRBJ2-5 . . TRBV12-1 16 CASSFYPGQGQETQYF TGTGCCAGCAGCTTTTACCCGGGACAGGGCCAAGAGACCCAGTACTTC
TRBJ1-2 once TRBD1 TRBV11-2 14 CASSLPGTGGGYTF TGTGCCAGCAGCTTACCCGGGACAGGGGGCGGCTACACCTTC
TRBJ2-5 few . TRBV24-1 17 CATLYKSLVGVRETQYF TGTGCCACCCTTTATAAAAGTTTAGTAGGGGTTCGAGAGACCCAGTACTTC
TRBJ1-1 . TRBD1 TRBV7-3 14 CASSPGGLNTEAFF TGTGCCAGCAGCCCAGGGGGCTTAAACACTGAAGCTTTCTTT
TRBJ1-1 . . TRBV18 17 CASSPLQDTSINTEAFF TGTGCCAGCTCACCACTACAGGACACCAGTATCAACACTGAAGCTTTCTTT
TRBJ1-2 . TRBD1 TRBV12-3/TRBV12-4 13 CASSRGQGGGYTF TGTGCCAGCAGTAGAGGACAGGGGGGCGGCTACACCTTC
TRBJ1-6 . . TRBV18 15 CASSPREGFNSPLHF TGTGCCAGCTCACCACGGGAGGGTTTCAATTCACCCCTCCACTTT
TRBJ2-7 . TRBD1 TRBV7-9 16 CASSSFAGTGGWEQYF TGTGCCAGCAGCAGCTTTGCCGGGACAGGGGGGTGGGAGCAGTACTTC
TRBJ1-5 . . TRBV5-1 14 CASSLGGQQEPQHF TGCGCCAGCAGCTTGGGAGGACAGCAGGAGCCCCAGCATTTT
TRBJ1-2 . . TRBV19 16 CASSILRAGSNYGYTF TGTGCCAGTAGTATCCTCCGGGCGGGTAGTAATTATGGCTACACCTTC
TRBJ2-7 . TRBD1 TRBV6-5 15 CASSYSDRGTYEQYF TGTGCCAGCAGTTATTCGGACAGGGGCACCTACGAGCAGTACTTC
TRBJ1-6 . TRBD1 TRBV5-1 14 CASSLGGNNSPLHF TGCGCCAGCAGCTTAGGGGGCAATAATTCACCCCTCCACTTT
TRBJ2-5 . . TRBV7-6 18 CASSILGGSAGGQETQYF TGTGCCAGCAGCATCCTAGGGGGGTCCGCAGGGGGCCAAGAGACCCAGTACTTC
TRBJ1-6 . . TRBV7-2 12 CASSSMLSPLHF TGTGCCAGCAGCTCAATGTTGTCACCCCTCCACTTT
TRBJ2-7 . . TRBV4-1 13 CASSQDRGYEQYF TGCGCCAGCAGCCAAGATAGGGGCTACGAGCAGTACTTC
TRBJ2-2 . . TRBV7-9 15 CASSNARGFTGELFF TGTGCCAGCAGCAACGCCCGAGGGTTCACCGGGGAGCTGTTTTTT
TRBJ1-1 once . TRBV10-3 13 CAISETGGVEAFF TGTGCCATCAGTGAGACCGGGGGGGTTGAAGCTTTCTTT
TRBJ1-1 . TRBD1 TRBV5-1 16 CASRMGQGVGNTEAFF TGCGCCAGCAGAATGGGACAGGGGGTAGGGAACACTGAAGCTTTCTTT
TRBJ2-3 . TRBD1 TRBV10-3 15 CAISWTGGHTDTQYF TGTGCCATCAGTTGGACAGGGGGACACACAGATACGCAGTATTTT
TRBJ1-1 . . TRBV19 13 CASKDGRATEAFF TGTGCCAGTAAGGATGGGAGAGCGACTGAAGCTTTCTTT
TRBJ1-2 . . TRBV5-1 13 CASSLDRTHGYTF TGCGCCAGCAGCTTGGATCGGACACATGGCTACACCTTC
TRBJ1-2 . . TRBV7-2 15 CASSLDGGGYYGYTF TGTGCCAGCAGCTTAGACGGGGGGGGATACTATGGCTACACCTTC
TRBJ1-1 . . TRBV10-3 14 CAISVGGGNTEAFF TGTGCCATCAGTGTGGGGGGAGGGAACACTGAAGCTTTCTTT